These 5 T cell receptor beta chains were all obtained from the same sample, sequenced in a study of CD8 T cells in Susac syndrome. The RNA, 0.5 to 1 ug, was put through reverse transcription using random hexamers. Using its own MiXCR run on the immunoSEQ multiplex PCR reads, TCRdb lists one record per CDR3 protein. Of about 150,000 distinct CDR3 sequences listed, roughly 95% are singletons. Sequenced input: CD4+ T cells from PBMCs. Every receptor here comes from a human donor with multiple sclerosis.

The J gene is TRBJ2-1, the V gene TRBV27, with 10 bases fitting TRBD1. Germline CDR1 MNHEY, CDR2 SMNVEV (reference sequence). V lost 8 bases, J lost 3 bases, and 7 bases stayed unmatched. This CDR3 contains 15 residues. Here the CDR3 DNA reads TGTGCCAGCCGGCGTGGGACAGGGGACTACAATGAGCAGTTCTTC. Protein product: CASRRGTGDYNEQFF.

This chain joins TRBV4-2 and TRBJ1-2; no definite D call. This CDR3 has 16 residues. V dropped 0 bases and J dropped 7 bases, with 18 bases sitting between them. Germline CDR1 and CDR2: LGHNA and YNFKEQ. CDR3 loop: CASSQDLRSRPRGYTF. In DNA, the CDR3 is TGTGCCAGCAGCCAAGATTTGCGCAGCCGCCCCCGTGGCTACACCTTC.

In DNA form, the CDR3 reads TGCGCCAGCAGCAAGACAGGGACCGCGTACGAGCAGTACTTC. Its protein is CASSKTGTAYEQYF. The rearrangement links TRBV5-1 to TRBJ2-7; 7 nucleotides align to TRBD1. Germline V gene sequence: CDR1 SGHRS, CDR2 YFSETQ. CDR3 length: 14 residues. Losses at the gene ends were 4 bases for V and 4 bases for J; bases not matched to a gene: 8.

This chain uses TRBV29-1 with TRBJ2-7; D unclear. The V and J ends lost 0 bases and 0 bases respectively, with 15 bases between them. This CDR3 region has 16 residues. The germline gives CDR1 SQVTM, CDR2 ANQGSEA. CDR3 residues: CSVEDYRGPSSYEQYF. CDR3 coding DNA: TGCAGCGTTGAAGATTATAGAGGACCGAGCTCCTACGAGCAGTACTTC.

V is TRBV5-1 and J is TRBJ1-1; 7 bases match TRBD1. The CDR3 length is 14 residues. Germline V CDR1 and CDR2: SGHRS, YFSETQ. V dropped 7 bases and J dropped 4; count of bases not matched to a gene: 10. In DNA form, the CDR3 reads TGCGCCAGCCGCGGGACAGCCGACATCACTGAAGCTTTCTTT. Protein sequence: CASRGTADITEAFF. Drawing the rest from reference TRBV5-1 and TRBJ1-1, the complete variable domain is KAGVTQTPRYLIKTRGQQVTLSCSPISGHRSVSWYQQTPGQGLQFLFEYFSETQRNKGNFPGRFSGRQFSNSRSEMNVSTLELGDSALYLCASRGTADITEAFFGQGTRLTVV.